This T cell receptor (beta chain) was observed in a study of immune cell composition in non-small cell lung cancer. A remark on this clone: Its target is unknown.

Overall study results and limits: Lung squamous cell carcinoma tumours had significantly higher top 10 clone scores and productive clonality than lung adenocarcinoma. TIL tumour reactivity correlated with maximal tumour-associated clone frequency in adenocarcinoma.

Genomic DNA came from frozen unsorted single-cell suspensions. Generated by immunoSEQ multiplex PCR, the TCRdb table keeps only in-frame clones and is missing some. The table lists about 2,300 clones, roughly 80% of them singletons. The receptor's source is a human donor with non-small cell lung cancer. Sequenced material: lung tumor tissue.

CDR3 residues: CASSDRGHGGELFF. The CDR3 DNA reads as TGTGCCAGCAGCGACAGGGGGCACGGCGGGGAGCTGTTTTTT. The rearrangement uses TRBV21-1 and TRBJ2-2; the tabulated D call, TRBD1, remains unverified against the DNA. TRBV21-1 is given as a pseudogene. This CDR3 has 14 residues.